This T cell receptor beta chain is drawn from a study of response to subunit inactivated influenza vaccine. Germline V gene lookup returns CDR1 SGHRS and CDR2 YFSETQ. This CDR3 contains 15 residues. V gave up 4 bases and J gave up 1 base; unmatched junction bases: 3. TCRdb re-analysed the RT-PCR reads in MiXCR, keeping a single row per CDR3 protein. The table has roughly 570,000 distinct CDR3 sequences, approximately 15% seen once. This clonotype was seen a handful of times. The chain couples TRBV5-1 to TRBJ2-5, with TRBD1 matching over 11 bases. Sequenced here: PBMCs from blood, sampled 11 to 12 days after vaccination. The sequence came from a man between 45 and 60 years old who received an inactivated influenza vaccine. The CDR3 coding sequence is TGCGCCAGCAGCGCGGGACAGGGGGTCCAAGAGACCCAGTACTTC. This translates into CASSAGQGVQETQYF.